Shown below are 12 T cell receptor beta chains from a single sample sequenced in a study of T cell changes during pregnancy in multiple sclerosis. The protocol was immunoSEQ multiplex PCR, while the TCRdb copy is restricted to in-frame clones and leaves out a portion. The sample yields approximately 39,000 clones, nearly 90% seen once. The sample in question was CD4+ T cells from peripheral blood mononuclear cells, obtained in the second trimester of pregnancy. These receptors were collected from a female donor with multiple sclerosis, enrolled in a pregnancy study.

The CDR3 nucleotides read TGTGCCAGCAGAAAAGGGACTAGCGGGTCAACCGGGGAGCTGTTTTTT. This codes for CASRKGTSGSTGELFF. The chain recombines TRBV6-6 with TRBJ2-2; 12 bases match TRBD2. Looked up from germline, CDR1 is MNHNY and CDR2 is SVGAGI (reference sequence). The CDR3 runs to 16 residues. V dropped 6 bases and J dropped 5; count of bases not matched to a gene: 7.

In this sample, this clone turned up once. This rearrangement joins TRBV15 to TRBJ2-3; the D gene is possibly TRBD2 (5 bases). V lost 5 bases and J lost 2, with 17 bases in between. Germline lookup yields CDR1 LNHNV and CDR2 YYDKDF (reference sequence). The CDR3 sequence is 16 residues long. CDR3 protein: CATSSIVSGYTDTQYF. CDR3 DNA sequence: TGTGCCACCAGCTCAATCGTAAGCGGCTACACAGATACGCAGTATTTT.

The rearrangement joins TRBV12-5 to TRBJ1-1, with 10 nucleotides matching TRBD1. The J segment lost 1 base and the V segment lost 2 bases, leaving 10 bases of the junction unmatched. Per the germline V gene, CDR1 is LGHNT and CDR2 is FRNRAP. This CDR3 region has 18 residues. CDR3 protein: CASGLTRDRGKGNTEAFF. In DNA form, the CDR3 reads TGTGCTAGTGGTTTGACCAGGGACAGGGGAAAGGGGAACACTGAAGCTTTCTTT.

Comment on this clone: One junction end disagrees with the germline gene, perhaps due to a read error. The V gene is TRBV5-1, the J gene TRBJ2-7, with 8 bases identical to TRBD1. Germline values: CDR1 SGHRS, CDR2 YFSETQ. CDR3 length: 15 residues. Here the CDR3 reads CASRLEVGQVYEQYF. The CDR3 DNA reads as TGCGCCAGCAGATTGGAAGTGGGACAGGTCTACGAGCAGTACTTC.

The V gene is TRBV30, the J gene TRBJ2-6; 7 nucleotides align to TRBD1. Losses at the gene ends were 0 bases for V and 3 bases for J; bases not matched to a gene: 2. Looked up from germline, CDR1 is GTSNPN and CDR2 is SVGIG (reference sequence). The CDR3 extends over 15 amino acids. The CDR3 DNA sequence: TGTGCCTGGAGTGTACAGGGGTATGGGGCCAACGTCCTGACTTTC. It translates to CAWSVQGYGANVLTF.

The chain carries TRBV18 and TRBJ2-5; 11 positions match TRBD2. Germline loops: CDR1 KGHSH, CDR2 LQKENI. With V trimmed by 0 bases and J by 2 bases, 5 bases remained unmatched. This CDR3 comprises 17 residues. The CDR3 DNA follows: TGTGCCAGCTCACCACCCAATCGACTAGCGGGACAAGAGACCCAGTACTTC. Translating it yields CASSPPNRLAGQETQYF. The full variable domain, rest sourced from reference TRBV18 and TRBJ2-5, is NAGVMQNPRHLVRRRGQEARLRCSPMKGHSHVYWYRQLPEEGLKFMVYLQKENIIDESGMPKERFSAEFPKEGPSILRIQQVVRGDSAAYFCASSPPNRLAGQETQYFGPGTRLLVL.

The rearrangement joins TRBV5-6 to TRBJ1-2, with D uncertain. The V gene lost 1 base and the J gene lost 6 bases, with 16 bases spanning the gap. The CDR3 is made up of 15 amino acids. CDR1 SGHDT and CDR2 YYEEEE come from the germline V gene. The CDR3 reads CASSLYPGVLDGYTF. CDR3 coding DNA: TGTGCCAGCAGCTTGTACCCGGGAGTTTTAGATGGCTACACCTTC.

The chain's CDR3 is CASSHALAGELETQYF. As DNA, the CDR3 is TGCGCCAGCAGTCATGCACTAGCGGGGGAGTTAGAGACCCAGTACTTC. V is TRBV10-1 and J is TRBJ2-5; 11 bases map to TRBD2. The germline gives CDR1 WNHNN, CDR2 SYGVQD (reference sequence). CDR3 size: 16 residues. With V trimmed by 5 bases and J by 4 bases, 9 bases remained unmatched.

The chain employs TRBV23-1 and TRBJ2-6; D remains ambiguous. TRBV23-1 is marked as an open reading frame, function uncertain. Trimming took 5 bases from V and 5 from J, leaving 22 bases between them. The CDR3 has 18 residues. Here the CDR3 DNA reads TGCGCCAGCAGTAAACTAAGTACGCAACAAAGTCGGGCCAACGTCCTGACTTTC. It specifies CASSKLSTQQSRANVLTF.

CDR3 amino acids: CASSPSLDTQYF. In DNA, the CDR3 is TGTGCCAGCAGCCCCTCTTTAGATACGCAGTATTTT. This chain connects TRBV4-2 to TRBJ2-3; D call uncertain. V lost 4 bases to trimming and J lost 5 bases, with 7 bases between them. There are 12 residues in the CDR3. From germline, CDR1 is LGHNA and CDR2 YNFKEQ.

In DNA form, the CDR3 reads TGTGCCAGCAGTGAATTTGGCGGGAGGGCCAGGGGTTACGAGCAGTACTTC. This gives the protein CASSEFGGRARGYEQYF. This sequence joins TRBV6-1 and TRBJ2-7, with 9 bases matching TRBD2. This CDR3 spans 17 amino acids. The ends lost 2 bases at V and 4 bases at J; junction bases unmatched: 12. Germline CDR1 reads MNHNS; CDR2 reads SASEGT.

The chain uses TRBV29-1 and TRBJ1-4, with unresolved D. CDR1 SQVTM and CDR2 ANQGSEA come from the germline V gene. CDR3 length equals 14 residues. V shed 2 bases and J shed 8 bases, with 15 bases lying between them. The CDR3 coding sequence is TGCAGCGTTGAACCGGCGGAGGAAGGCGAAAAACTGTTTTTT. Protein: CSVEPAEEGEKLFF.